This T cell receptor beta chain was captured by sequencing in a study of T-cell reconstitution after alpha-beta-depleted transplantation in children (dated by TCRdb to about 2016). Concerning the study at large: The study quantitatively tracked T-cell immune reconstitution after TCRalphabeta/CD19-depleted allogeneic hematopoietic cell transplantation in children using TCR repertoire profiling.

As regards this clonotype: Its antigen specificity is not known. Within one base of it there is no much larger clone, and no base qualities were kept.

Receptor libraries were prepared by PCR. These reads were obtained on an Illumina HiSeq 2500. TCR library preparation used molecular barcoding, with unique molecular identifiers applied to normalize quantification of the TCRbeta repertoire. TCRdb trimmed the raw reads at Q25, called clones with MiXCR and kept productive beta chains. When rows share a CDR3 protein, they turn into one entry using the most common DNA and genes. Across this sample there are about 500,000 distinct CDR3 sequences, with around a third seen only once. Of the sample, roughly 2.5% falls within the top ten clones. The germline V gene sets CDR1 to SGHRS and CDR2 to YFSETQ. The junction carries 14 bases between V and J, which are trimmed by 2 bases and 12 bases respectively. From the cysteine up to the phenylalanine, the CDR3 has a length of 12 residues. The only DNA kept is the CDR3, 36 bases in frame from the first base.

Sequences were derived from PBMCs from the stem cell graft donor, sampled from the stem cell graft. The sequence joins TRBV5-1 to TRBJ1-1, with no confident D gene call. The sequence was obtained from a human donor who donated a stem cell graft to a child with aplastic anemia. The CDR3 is CASSFRGDLTFF. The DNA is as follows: TGCGCCAGCAGCTTTCGTGGCGATTTGACTTTCTTT.